The 22 T cell receptor beta chains in this list originate from one sample, sequenced in a study of long-term antiretroviral therapy in people with HIV. At survey level, the immunoSEQ assay was run in its v3.0 version. Clones were sequenced by immunoSEQ multiplex PCR, and TCRdb holds only the in-frame ones, with some missing. The sample has about 21,000 clones; over 80% are singletons. The material sequenced was unsorted PBMCs, taken 2.1 years after starting antiretroviral therapy. The source of these receptors is a man younger than 35 with HIV.

V gene TRBV4-2 combines with J gene TRBJ1-1; D perhaps matches TRBD1 (5 bases). The CDR3 runs to 13 residues. Germline V gene sequence: CDR1 LGHNA, CDR2 YNFKEQ. Deletions cut 7 bases from V and 10 bases from J, with 19 bases between. For the CDR3, the DNA is TGTGCCAGCACCGCCGCGCAGGGAAGATTAGCTTTCTTT. Translation gives CASTAAQGRLAFF.

CDR3 nucleotide sequence: TGTGCCTCTTACGGGACAGGGTGGTTCACTGAAGCTTTCTTT. It encodes CASYGTGWFTEAFF. V and J are TRBV30 and TRBJ1-1, with 9 bases identical to TRBD1. The CDR3 loop spans 14 amino acids. J lost 4 bases, V lost 7 bases, and 10 bases had no gene match. Germline V gene lookup returns CDR1 GTSNPN and CDR2 SVGIG (reference sequence).

CDR3 region: CASSREGTGGEQYF. The DNA of the CDR3 is TGTGCCAGCAGCCGTGAGGGGACAGGGGGCGAGCAGTACTTC. The chain couples TRBV7-2 to TRBJ2-7, with TRBD1 matching over 11 bases. V dropped 5 bases and J dropped 6; count of bases not matched to a gene: 6. This CDR3 has 14 residues. In germline, CDR1 is SGHTA, CDR2 FQGNSA.

This clone was found a few times. V and J are TRBV27 and TRBJ1-5; D is unresolved. The CDR3 contains 12 residues. The germline V and J ends were trimmed by 2 bases and 2 bases, with 1 base remaining between them. CDR1 is MNHEY and CDR2 is SMNVEV in the germline V gene (reference sequence). CDR3 sequence (DNA): TGTGCCAGCAGTTTAGGCAATCAGCCCCAGCATTTT. It encodes CASSLGNQPQHF.

The chain is built from TRBV7-9 and TRBJ2-7; no clear D. CDR1 is SEHNR and CDR2 is FQNEAQ in the germline V gene (reference sequence). The CDR3 runs to 12 residues. The V end was cut by 5 bases, the J end by 7 bases, with 12 bases between. The CDR3 sequence: CASSQTPWEQYF. The CDR3 DNA follows: TGTGCCAGCAGCCAAACCCCATGGGAGCAGTACTTC.

The chain combines TRBV7-9 with TRBJ1-4; no firm D call. The germline gives CDR1 SEHNR, CDR2 FQNEAQ (reference sequence). CDR3 length equals 14 residues. With 8 bases removed from V and 5 bases from J, the gap between germline ends came to 15 bases. CDR3 sequence reads: CASGQMRQNEKLFF. CDR3 sequence (DNA): TGTGCCAGCGGCCAGATGAGACAAAATGAAAAACTGTTTTTT. Full variable domain (remainder filled in from reference TRBV7-9 and TRBJ1-4): DTGVSQNPRHKITKRGQNVTFRCDPISEHNRLYWYRQTLGQGPEFLTYFQNEAQLEKSRLLSDRFSAERPKGSFSTLEIQRTEQGDSAMYLCASGQMRQNEKLFFGSGTQLSVL.

This chain connects TRBV7-2 to TRBJ2-1; possibly TRBD2 for D (5 bases). This CDR3 region has 15 residues. Trimming removed 1 base at V and 3 bases at J, with 10 bases between. Germline CDR1 SGHTA, CDR2 FQGNSA. In DNA form, the CDR3 reads TGTGCCAGCAGCTTAGATCAACGGGACTACAATGAGCAGTTCTTC. Its protein product is CASSLDQRDYNEQFF.

The chain has TRBV4-3 and TRBJ1-2; D is undetermined. V shed 1 base and J shed 7 bases, with 16 bases lying between them. This CDR3 has 15 amino acids. The germline V gene has CDR1 LGHNA and CDR2 YSLEER. This CDR3 reads CASSQGWEARGGYTF. Written as DNA, the CDR3 is TGCGCCAGCAGCCAAGGGTGGGAGGCTCGGGGTGGCTACACCTTC.

The sample holds a few counts of this clone. This chain uses TRBV28 with TRBJ2-3; D remains unclear. CDR1 is MDHEN and CDR2 is SYDVKM in the germline V gene. Trimming shortened V by 9 bases and J by 2 bases, and 9 bases separated the two germline ends. The CDR3 runs to 12 residues. This CDR3 reads CASGPYTDTQYF. For the CDR3, the DNA is TGTGCCAGTGGACCTTACACAGATACGCAGTATTTT. Filled out from reference TRBV28 and TRBJ2-3, the complete variable domain reads DVKVTQSSRYLVKRTGEKVFLECVQDMDHENMFWYRQDPGLGLRLIYFSYDVKMKEKGDIPEGYSVSREKKERFSLILESASTNQTSMYLCASGPYTDTQYFGPGTRLTVL.

CDR3 DNA sequence: TGTGCCAGCAGCCCCTGGTTGACTAGCGGACCCTACGAGCAGTACTTC. Encoded protein: CASSPWLTSGPYEQYF. J is TRBJ2-7 and V is TRBV27; 9 nucleotides line up with TRBD2. Germline loops: CDR1 MNHEY, CDR2 SMNVEV (reference sequence). The CDR3 runs to 16 residues. Losses at the gene ends were 6 bases for V and 2 bases for J; bases not matched to a gene: 11.

The chain employs TRBV6-5 and TRBJ2-3; tentatively, D is TRBD1 (5 bases). V gave up 4 bases and J gave up 2 bases, with 16 bases separating them. The CDR3 extends over 16 amino acids. Germline V gene lookup returns CDR1 MNHEY and CDR2 SVGAGI. The CDR3 DNA reads TGTGCCAGCAGTTCACTCGGGCAGGGTGACACAGATACGCAGTATTTT. The encoded protein is CASSSLGQGDTDTQYF.

This chain connects TRBV9 to TRBJ2-2, with no clear D. Germline loops: CDR1 SGDLS, CDR2 YYNGEE. V shed 0 bases and J shed 5 bases, with 2 bases lying between them. CDR3 length equals 12 residues. The CDR3 region is CASSVVTGELFF. The DNA of the CDR3 is TGTGCCAGCAGCGTAGTAACCGGGGAGCTGTTTTTT.

The V and J genes are TRBV11-2 and TRBJ2-4, with D hard to call. There are 13 residues in the CDR3. Germline V lookup: CDR1 SGHAT, CDR2 FQNNGV. V lost 5 bases and J lost 8, with 13 bases in between. The CDR3 DNA reads TGTGCCAGCAGCCCGAGACCGGACGACATTCAGTACTTC. Protein product: CASSPRPDDIQYF.

This clone was picked up a small number of times. V usage is TRBV4-2 and J usage is TRBJ1-2; TRBD1 is a possible D gene (5 bases). V was trimmed by 2 bases and J by 3 bases, leaving 10 bases between them. The CDR3 has 14 residues. The germline CDR1 and CDR2 sequences are LGHNA and YNFKEQ. CDR3 nucleotides: TGTGCCAGCAGCCAACAGGGAAACGACTATGGCTACACCTTC. Its protein product is CASSQQGNDYGYTF.

The chain uses TRBV4-3 and TRBJ1-6; the D is unclear. Germline-derived CDR1 and CDR2 are LGHNA and YSLEER. V shed 1 base and J shed 7 bases, with 5 bases lying between them. The CDR3 is made up of 13 amino acids. CDR3: CASSQVENSPLHF. The DNA for the CDR3 is TGCGCCAGCAGCCAAGTTGAGAATTCACCCCTCCACTTT.

This chain links TRBV7-8 with TRBJ1-3; D is uncertain. The length of the CDR3 is 15 residues. The V and J ends lost 4 bases and 0 bases respectively, with 10 bases between them. Germline CDR1 SGHVS, CDR2 FQNEAQ. The chain's CDR3 is CASSSDGSSGNTIYF. In DNA form, the CDR3 reads TGTGCCAGCAGCTCCGACGGTAGCTCTGGAAACACCATATATTTT.

The rearrangement uses TRBV18 and TRBJ2-7; TRBD2 aligns across 9 bases. This CDR3 region has 15 residues. In germline, CDR1 is KGHSH, CDR2 LQKENI. V was clipped by 3 bases and J by 5 bases; unmatched bases: 8. The CDR3 loop reads CASSPLPSGTDEQYF. Here the CDR3 DNA reads TGTGCCAGCTCACCCCTCCCTAGCGGGACGGACGAGCAGTACTTC. Looking up the rest from reference TRBV18 and TRBJ2-7 gives the full variable domain: NAGVMQNPRHLVRRRGQEARLRCSPMKGHSHVYWYRQLPEEGLKFMVYLQKENIIDESGMPKERFSAEFPKEGPSILRIQQVVRGDSAAYFCASSPLPSGTDEQYFGPGTRLTVT.

This chain connects TRBV18 to TRBJ1-1; D not resolved. From germline, CDR1 is KGHSH and CDR2 LQKENI. The CDR3 is 14 amino acids. With 2 bases removed from V and 1 base from J, the gap between germline ends came to 8 bases. This chain's CDR3 is CASSPFPGNTEAFF. For the CDR3, the DNA is TGTGCCAGCTCACCATTCCCGGGGAACACTGAAGCTTTCTTT.

This sequence joins TRBV7-6 and TRBJ2-7, with D perhaps matching TRBD2 (6 bases). V lost 5 bases to trimming and J lost 5 bases, with 19 bases between them. The CDR3 is made up of 15 amino acids. CDR1 and CDR2 (germline): SGHVS, FNYEAQ. CDR3 in DNA: TGTGCCAGCAGCCGGAGCGGGCCCACAGGCGACGAGCAGTACTTC. This codes for CASSRSGPTGDEQYF.

J is TRBJ1-2 and V is TRBV2; D gene ambiguous. Germline values: CDR1 SNHLY, CDR2 FYNNEI. V was clipped by 2 bases and J by 5 bases, with 3 bases between them. The CDR3 contains 11 residues. DNA of the CDR3: TGTGCCAGCAGTGAACGGTATGGCTACACCTTC. Its protein is CASSERYGYTF.

The CDR3 sequence: CASRGGSSNQPQHF. The CDR3 nucleotides are TGTGCCAGCAGAGGGGGCAGCTCAAATCAGCCCCAGCATTTT. The J gene is TRBJ1-5, the V gene TRBV2; the match to TRBD1 covers 7 bases. The V gene end was trimmed by 6 bases and the J gene end by 4 bases; junction bases not matched to a gene: 6. Germline V lookup: CDR1 SNHLY, CDR2 FYNNEI. This CDR3 region has 14 residues.

This chain uses TRBV5-6 with TRBJ1-2; D not resolved. CDR1 and CDR2 (germline): SGHDT, YYEEEE. The CDR3 is 13 amino acids. Trimming cost V 2 bases and J 5 bases, with 10 bases left between them. CDR3 DNA: TGTGCCAGCAGCTTACCGGACGGGTATGGCTACACCTTC. The encoded protein is CASSLPDGYGYTF.